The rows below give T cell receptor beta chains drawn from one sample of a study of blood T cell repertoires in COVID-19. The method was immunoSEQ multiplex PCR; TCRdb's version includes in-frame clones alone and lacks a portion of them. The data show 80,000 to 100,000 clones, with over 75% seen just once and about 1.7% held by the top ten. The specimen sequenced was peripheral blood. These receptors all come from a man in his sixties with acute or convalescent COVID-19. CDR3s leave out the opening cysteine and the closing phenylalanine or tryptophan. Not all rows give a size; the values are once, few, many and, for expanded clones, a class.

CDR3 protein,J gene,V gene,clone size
ASTSPRSGNTEAF,TRBJ1-1,TRBV6-5,many
ASSDLRQNKDEAF,TRBJ1-1,TRBV6-1,once
SVAGFNQPQH,TRBJ1-5,TRBV29-1,-
ASRRQQGFGYT,TRBJ1-2,TRBV12-5,-
ASSFALGQGAGYGYT,TRBJ1-2,TRBV5-5,-
ASKQTGPYGYT,TRBJ1-2,TRBV6-5,-
ASSQQGPYGYT,TRBJ1-2,TRBV12-3/TRBV12-4,-
ASSLSPGYFYNEQF,TRBJ2-1,TRBV5-1,-
ASSPRERGRYGYT,TRBJ1-2,TRBV13,-
ASSPSGRNTEAF,TRBJ1-1,TRBV3-1/TRBV3-2,-
ASNQGQLYGYT,TRBJ1-2,TRBV6-6,-
ASSPNDRNTEAF,TRBJ1-1,TRBV3-1/TRBV3-2,-
ASSPGGSYNEQF,TRBJ2-1,TRBV5-1,-
ASSFRQGGGSPLH,TRBJ1-6,TRBV27,few
ASSSTTGVTEAF,TRBJ1-1,TRBV28,-
ASSSRQGSGTEAF,TRBJ1-1,TRBV18,once
ASSVSRTGGNYGYT,TRBJ1-2,TRBV9,-
AIVAGLGISNYGYT,TRBJ1-2,TRBV10-3,-